This T cell receptor (beta chain) appears in the sequencing data of a study of T cells in Graves' hyperthyroidism and ophthalmopathy. An absence of ophthalmopathy progression within 18 months meant stable Graves' hyperthyroidism. Investigators excluded patients with uncontrolled infection, other autoimmune disease, pregnancy or lactation. The investigators amplified TCR beta CDR3 regions from RNA transcripts. HTBI primers drove first-round RT-PCR of the TCR CDR3. TCRdb called the multiplex PCR reads again in MiXCR, with one record for every CDR3 protein. Here the sample spans 340,000 or so distinct CDR3 sequences, 15% to 20% being singletons. Germline CDR1 is SGHTA and CDR2 is FQGNSA. The CDR3 loop spans 15 amino acids. Between the trimmed V and J ends, which lost 2 bases and 0 bases, there was a span of 11 bases.

This clonotype was obtained from a woman between 50 and 59 years old with Graves' hyperthyroidism. Sample: blood. The rearrangement uses TRBV7-2 and TRBJ2-7; either TRBD1 or TRBD2 may supply D (5 bases each). CDR3: CASSLSEGSSYEQYF. The CDR3 nucleotides are TGTGCCAGCAGCTTATCCGAGGGGAGCTCCTACGAGCAGTACTTC.